Listed here are 28 T cell receptor beta chains from one sample, sequenced in a study of cytomegalovirus exposure and HLA in healthy donors (TCRdb year 2017). The method was the immunoSEQ multiplex PCR assay. For the multiplex PCR, a mixture combining 60 forward primers for TCR Vbeta segments and 13 reverse primers for TCR Jbeta segments was used. This is the immuneACCESS table as TCRdb keeps it, with only in-frame sequences that have V and J called. A part of the clones is gone; compared with another copy, unresolved V genes explain less than half, and the rest is unexplained. The table for this sample lists roughly 73,000 clones; about 81% of them were counted only once. The top ten clones comprise roughly 2.3% of the sample. The sequenced material came from PBMCs. Every receptor here comes from a woman aged 45 to 65 in good health and CMV-seronegative.

This clone qualifies as medium-sized. The chain carries TRBV6-1 and TRBJ1-2; D is ambiguous. Trimming removed 4 bases from V and 2 bases from J, with 11 bases in between. The CDR3 runs to 14 residues. CDR1 and CDR2 (germline): MNHNS, SASEGT. Here the CDR3 DNA reads TGTGCCAGCAGTGGTGGTGCGCTCAACTATGGCTACACCTTC. Protein: CASSGGALNYGYTF.

This sequence joins TRBV7-6 and TRBJ2-2, with D possibly matching TRBD2 (6 bases). CDR1 SGHVS and CDR2 FNYEAQ come from the germline V gene. V was pared by 5 bases and J by 0 bases, with 16 bases between. This CDR3 spans 17 amino acids. CDR3 in amino acids: CASSPRGKYSNTGELFF. CDR3 coding DNA: TGTGCCAGCAGCCCCCGCGGGAAATACTCGAACACCGGGGAGCTGTTTTTT.

J is TRBJ2-7 and V is TRBV5-6; D not resolved. The V gene lost 1 base and the J gene lost 3 bases, with 8 bases spanning the gap. Germline-derived CDR1 and CDR2 are SGHDT and YYEEEE. The CDR3 has 13 residues. The CDR3 nucleotides read TGTGCCAGCAGCTTGTCCACCGGCTACGAGCAGTACTTC. The encoded protein is CASSLSTGYEQYF.

This chain links TRBV27 with TRBJ1-5; 10 nucleotides line up with TRBD1. The length of the CDR3 is 14 residues. CDR1 and CDR2 from the germline V gene are MNHEY and SMNVEV (reference sequence). With 4 bases clipped from V and 5 bases from J, the junction kept 2 bases outside the gene matches. The CDR3 DNA reads TGTGCCAGCAGTTACGGGACAGGGGATCAGCCCCAGCATTTT. Its protein is CASSYGTGDQPQHF.

Comment on this clone: At one end the junction does not follow the germline gene, possibly because of a read error. The J gene is TRBJ2-1, the V gene TRBV20-1; possible D gene TRBD1, 6 bases. CDR1 DFQATT and CDR2 SNEGSKA come from the germline V gene (reference sequence). This CDR3 region has 10 residues. The CDR3 coding sequence is TGCAGTGCTTCTGGACAGTCCTTAGTCTTC. Residues: CSASGQSLVF.

This chain joins TRBV5-1 and TRBJ2-5; TRBD2 is a possible D gene (6 bases). Trimming took off 0 bases at V and 5 bases at J, with 8 bases between the two ends. Germline V gives CDR1 SGHRS, CDR2 YFSETQ. CDR3 length: 13 amino acids. For the CDR3, the DNA is TGCGCCAGCAGCTTGGGACTAGTTGAGACCCAGTACTTC. Its protein is CASSLGLVETQYF.

The CDR3 reads CASSLVEIAGVGYNEQFF. The CDR3 coding sequence is TGTGCCAGCAGCTTGGTAGAGATAGCGGGAGTGGGCTACAATGAGCAGTTCTTC. V and J are TRBV5-8 and TRBJ2-1, with 9 bases matching TRBD2. Trimming took 0 bases from V and 3 from J; bases not matched to a gene: 10. Germline values: CDR1 SGHTS, CDR2 YDEGEE. This CDR3 spans 18 amino acids.

This chain joins TRBV5-1 and TRBJ2-2; D unresolved. The CDR3 sequence is 13 residues long. The germline gives CDR1 SGHRS, CDR2 YFSETQ. The ends were cut back, 5 bases at V and 5 bases at J, with 10 bases in the middle. The CDR3 spells CASSFADTGELFF. CDR3 in DNA: TGCGCCAGCAGTTTTGCGGATACCGGGGAGCTGTTTTTT. The full variable domain, its missing parts supplied by reference TRBV5-1 and TRBJ2-2, is KAGVTQTPRYLIKTRGQQVTLSCSPISGHRSVSWYQQTPGQGLQFLFEYFSETQRNKGNFPGRFSGRQFSNSRSEMNVSTLELGDSALYLCASSFADTGELFFGEGSRLTVL.

This chain links TRBV12-5 with TRBJ2-5; D may be TRBD2 (5 bases). The CDR3 sequence is 16 residues long. Germline CDR1 and CDR2: LGHNT and FRNRAP. Trimming pared 1 base from V and 3 bases from J, leaving 15 bases between. The CDR3 DNA is TGTGCTAGTGGTTTGGGGACGCGTAGCGACAAAGAGACCCAGTACTTC. Amino acid sequence: CASGLGTRSDKETQYF.

The chain employs TRBV15 and TRBJ2-5, with 7 bases lining up with TRBD2. Trimming at V came to 0 bases and at J to 5 bases, leaving 6 bases not matched to a gene. CDR1 and CDR2 (germline): LNHNV, YYDKDF (reference sequence). The CDR3 consists of 15 residues. CDR3 bases: TGTGCCACCAGCAGAGATCGGGGGGATTCGGAGACCCAGTACTTC. Encoded protein: CATSRDRGDSETQYF.

The chain joins TRBV7-9 to TRBJ2-1; 8 bases fit TRBD2. This CDR3 spans 17 amino acids. With V trimmed by 1 base and J by 1 base, 6 bases remained unmatched. Germline-derived CDR1 and CDR2 are SEHNR and FQNEAQ (reference sequence). CDR3 loop: CASSLGLAGISYNEQFF. The CDR3 coding sequence is TGTGCCAGCAGCTTAGGGTTAGCGGGAATTTCCTACAATGAGCAGTTCTTC.

The chain links TRBV5-6 to TRBJ2-7; 11 nucleotides align to TRBD2. V was clipped by 0 bases and J by 3 bases; unmatched bases: 5. Per germline, CDR1 SGHDT and CDR2 YYEEEE. The CDR3 extends over 16 amino acids. The CDR3 coding sequence is TGTGCCAGCAGCTTGGCCCCTAGCGGGGGGTTCTACGAGCAGTACGTC. Translating it yields CASSLAPSGGFYEQYV.

The chain recombines TRBV25-1 with TRBJ1-2; 8 bases line up with TRBD1. Germline assignment: CDR1 MGHDK and CDR2 SYGVNS. The V gene end was trimmed by 2 bases and the J gene end by 3 bases; junction bases not matched to a gene: 8. The CDR3 length is 16 residues. In DNA, the CDR3 is TGTGCCAGCAGTGAAATCGGTTGGGGACAGGACTATGGCTACACCTTC. This codes for CASSEIGWGQDYGYTF.

This clone has a single count. The rearrangement links TRBV28 to TRBJ1-1; unclear D gene. Germline V gene lookup returns CDR1 MDHEN and CDR2 SYDVKM. The CDR3 has 14 residues. The V gene lost 8 bases and the J gene lost 5 bases, with 18 bases spanning the gap. CDR3 bases: TGTGCCAGCTTTTCCGTGGAAGCGAGGACTGAAGCTTTCTTT. Translated, it gives CASFSVEARTEAFF. Filled out from reference TRBV28 and TRBJ1-1, the complete variable domain reads DVKVTQSSRYLVKRTGEKVFLECVQDMDHENMFWYRQDPGLGLRLIYFSYDVKMKEKGDIPEGYSVSREKKERFSLILESASTNQTSMYLCASFSVEARTEAFFGQGTRLTVV.

The table lists this clone with a few counts. The chain couples TRBV30 to TRBJ2-5; 8 bases are a match to TRBD2. The CDR3 is 16 residues long. V lost 3 bases, J lost 4 bases, and 13 bases stayed unmatched. The V gene's germline CDR1 is GTSNPN and CDR2 SVGIG (reference sequence). The DNA of the CDR3 is TGTGCCTGGAGAAACCTCGGGGGGGAGTTTGGAGAGACCCAGTACTTC. Its protein is CAWRNLGGEFGETQYF.

The CDR3 spells CASSTGQGFTEQFF. The CDR3 bases are TGTGCCAGCAGCACAGGACAGGGTTTCACTGAGCAGTTCTTC. V is TRBV7-8 and J is TRBJ2-1; TRBD1 aligns across 8 bases. J was trimmed by 9 bases and V by 5 bases; bases with no gene match: 9. The germline V gene has CDR1 SGHVS and CDR2 FQNEAQ. The CDR3 is made up of 14 amino acids.

The chain combines TRBV28 with TRBJ2-7; D is ambiguous. V was shortened by 3 bases and J by 0 bases, with 6 bases between the two germline ends. The CDR3 runs 13 residues. From germline, CDR1 is MDHEN and CDR2 SYDVKM. CDR3 nucleotides: TGTGCCAGCAGTTTGGCGGCCTCCTACGAGCAGTACGTC. Translating gives CASSLAASYEQYV.

This clone was observed a single time. The chain links TRBV19 to TRBJ2-5, with 9 positions matching TRBD1. The CDR3 contains 15 residues. The V gene end was trimmed by 5 bases and the J gene end by 5 bases; junction bases not matched to a gene: 9. Germline CDR1 and CDR2: LNHDA and SQIVND (reference sequence). CDR3 DNA: TGTGCCAGTAGTCCAAGGACAGGGGACGGGGAGACCCAGTACTTC. This sequence encodes CASSPRTGDGETQYF.

The rearrangement joins TRBV6-4 to TRBJ1-1; TRBD1 might be the D (5 bases). The V gene lost 6 bases and the J gene lost 2 bases, with 16 bases spanning the gap. CDR3 length: 15 residues. Germline assignment: CDR1 MRHNA and CDR2 SNTAGT. CDR3 sequence reads: CASRAYGQRNTEAFF. Here the CDR3 DNA reads TGTGCCAGCAGGGCCTACGGACAAAGAAACACTGAAGCTTTCTTT.

This clone has more than one count but fewer than ten. V is TRBV14 and J is TRBJ1-1; D remains ambiguous. CDR3 length equals 11 residues. Trimming stripped 1 base from V and 6 bases from J, with 3 bases between. Per the germline V gene, CDR1 is SGHDN and CDR2 is FVKESK. Written as DNA, the CDR3 is TGTGCCAGCAGCCAAGCTTCTGAAGCTTTCTTT. Translated, it gives CASSQASEAFF.

V usage is TRBV7-9 and J usage is TRBJ1-1; 9 bases match TRBD1. V lost 2 bases to trimming and J lost 5 bases; unmatched junction nucleotides: 9. Germline V gene sequence: CDR1 SEHNR, CDR2 FQNEAQ (reference sequence). The length of the CDR3 is 16 residues. This CDR3 is CASSLTPQGAGTEAFF. CDR3 bases: TGTGCCAGCAGCTTAACCCCACAGGGGGCGGGGACTGAAGCTTTCTTT. The variable domain in full, with the rest retrieved from reference TRBV7-9 and TRBJ1-1, is DTGVSQNPRHKITKRGQNVTFRCDPISEHNRLYWYRQTLGQGPEFLTYFQNEAQLEKSRLLSDRFSAERPKGSFSTLEIQRTEQGDSAMYLCASSLTPQGAGTEAFFGQGTRLTVV.

The chain uses TRBV28 and TRBJ2-2; 11 bases align to TRBD2. Germline CDR1 reads MDHEN; CDR2 reads SYDVKM. V lost 6 bases and J lost 4; bases outside the gene matches: 7. CDR3 length: 16 residues. CDR3 coding DNA: TGTGCCAGCAGCCTTAGCGGGAGGGCCGTCACCGGGGAGCTGTTTTTT. It codes for CASSLSGRAVTGELFF.

The genes are TRBV11-2 and TRBJ2-5, with a weak D call TRBD1 (7 bases). Trimming removed 1 base from V and 6 bases from J, with 18 bases in between. This CDR3 has 16 amino acids. From germline, CDR1 is SGHAT and CDR2 FQNNGV. The CDR3, as DNA: TGTGCCAGCAGCTTAGGTTCGACTAGGGGGCCCAAGACCCAGTACTTC. As protein: CASSLGSTRGPKTQYF. Supplemented by reference TRBV11-2 and TRBJ2-5, the full variable domain reads EAGVAQSPRYKIIEKRQSVAFWCNPISGHATLYWYQQILGQGPKLLIQFQNNGVVDDSQLPKDRFSAERLKGVDSTLKIQPAKLEDSAVYLCASSLGSTRGPKTQYFGPGTRLLVL.

CDR3: CASTKAGVNEQYF. CDR3 nucleotide sequence: TGTGCCAGCACCAAAGCGGGAGTTAACGAGCAGTACTTC. The V gene is TRBV6-5, the J gene TRBJ2-7; 8 bases fit TRBD2. Looked up from germline, CDR1 is MNHEY and CDR2 is SVGAGI. Trimming removed 7 bases from V and 5 bases from J; junction bases left unmatched: 7. This CDR3 has 13 residues.

This rearrangement joins TRBV7-3 to TRBJ2-6, with TRBD2 matching over 7 bases. This CDR3 has 17 amino acids. Trimming cost V 4 bases and J 0 bases; bases outside gene matches: 6. The germline V gene encodes CDR1 SGHTA and CDR2 FQGTGA. CDR3 nucleotide sequence: TGTGCCAGCAGCTCCCCCCGGGGGGTCTCTGGGGCCAACGTCCTGACTTTC. Its protein product is CASSSPRGVSGANVLTF.

The chain employs TRBV7-9 and TRBJ2-2; 11 bases agree with TRBD1. Unmatched junction bases numbered 9, after V lost 9 bases and J lost 6 bases. This CDR3 is 15 amino acids long. The germline gives CDR1 SEHNR, CDR2 FQNEAQ (reference sequence). The CDR3 loop is CARDGTGGSAGELFF. DNA of the CDR3: TGTGCCAGGGACGGGACAGGGGGTAGCGCCGGGGAGCTGTTTTTT.

V gene TRBV19 combines with J gene TRBJ2-2, with D uncertain. The CDR3 loop spans 12 amino acids. Between the trimmed V and J ends, which lost 3 bases and 7 bases, there was a span of 6 bases. Germline V gives CDR1 LNHDA, CDR2 SQIVND (reference sequence). Written as DNA, the CDR3 is TGTGCCAGTAGTATCCGAGGCGGGGAGCTGTTTTTT. As protein: CASSIRGGELFF. Together with reference TRBV19 and TRBJ2-2, the CDR3 gives the full variable domain: DGGITQSPKYLFRKEGQNVTLSCEQNLNHDAMYWYRQDPGQGLRLIYYSQIVNDFQKGDIAEGYSVSREKKESFPLTVTSAQKNPTAFYLCASSIRGGELFFGEGSRLTVL.

This rearrangement joins TRBV6-5 to TRBJ2-1; 8 bases fit TRBD2. Per germline, CDR1 MNHEY and CDR2 SVGAGI. The CDR3 runs 12 residues. V trimming: 5 bases; J trimming: 9 bases; junction bases outside the gene matches: 3. CDR3: CASSAGGFEQFF. CDR3 coding DNA: TGTGCCAGCAGTGCGGGGGGCTTTGAGCAGTTCTTC.